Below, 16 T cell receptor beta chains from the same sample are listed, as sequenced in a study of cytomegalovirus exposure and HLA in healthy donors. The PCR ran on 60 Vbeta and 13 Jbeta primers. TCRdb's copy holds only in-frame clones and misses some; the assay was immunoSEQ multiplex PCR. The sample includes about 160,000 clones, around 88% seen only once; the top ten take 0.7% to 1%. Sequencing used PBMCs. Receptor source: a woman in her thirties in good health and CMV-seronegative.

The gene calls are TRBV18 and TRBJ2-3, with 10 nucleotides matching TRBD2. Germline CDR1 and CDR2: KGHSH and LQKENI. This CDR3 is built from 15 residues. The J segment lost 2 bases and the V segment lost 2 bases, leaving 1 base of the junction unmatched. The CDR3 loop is CASSPGLAATDTQYF. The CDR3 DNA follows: TGTGCCAGCTCACCAGGACTAGCGGCCACAGATACGCAGTATTTT. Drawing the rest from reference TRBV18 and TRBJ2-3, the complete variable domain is NAGVMQNPRHLVRRRGQEARLRCSPMKGHSHVYWYRQLPEEGLKFMVYLQKENIIDESGMPKERFSAEFPKEGPSILRIQQVVRGDSAAYFCASSPGLAATDTQYFGPGTRLTVL.

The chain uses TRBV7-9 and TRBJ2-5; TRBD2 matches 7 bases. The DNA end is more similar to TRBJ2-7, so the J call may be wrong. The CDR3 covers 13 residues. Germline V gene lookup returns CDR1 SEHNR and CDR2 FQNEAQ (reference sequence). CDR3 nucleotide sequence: TGTGCCAGCAGCCTCGGGAGGCGCTACGAGCAGTACTTC. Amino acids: CASSLGRRYEQYF.

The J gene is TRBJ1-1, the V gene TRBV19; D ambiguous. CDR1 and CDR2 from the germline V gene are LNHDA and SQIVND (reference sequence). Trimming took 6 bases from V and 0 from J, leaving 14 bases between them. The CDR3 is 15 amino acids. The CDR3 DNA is TGTGCCAGTAGCACTCTAGGGAGGGTGAACACTGAAGCTTTCTTT. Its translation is CASSTLGRVNTEAFF.

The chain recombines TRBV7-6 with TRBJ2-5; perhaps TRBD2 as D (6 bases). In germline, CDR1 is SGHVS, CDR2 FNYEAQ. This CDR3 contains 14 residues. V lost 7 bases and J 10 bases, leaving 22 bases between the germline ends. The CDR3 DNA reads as TGTGCCAGCATTCAGGGTCGGGACTGGGGGGACCAGTACTTC. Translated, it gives CASIQGRDWGDQYF.

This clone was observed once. As DNA, the CDR3 is TGTGCCTGGAGTGTACGGGCTCTACGGGAGTCCCAGTACTTC. Translating gives CAWSVRALRESQYF. The chain uses TRBV30 and TRBJ2-5, with a possible D match to TRBD2 (6 bases). Trimming left V 0 bases short and J 9 bases short, with 17 bases between. Germline lookup yields CDR1 GTSNPN and CDR2 SVGIG (reference sequence). The CDR3 consists of 14 residues.

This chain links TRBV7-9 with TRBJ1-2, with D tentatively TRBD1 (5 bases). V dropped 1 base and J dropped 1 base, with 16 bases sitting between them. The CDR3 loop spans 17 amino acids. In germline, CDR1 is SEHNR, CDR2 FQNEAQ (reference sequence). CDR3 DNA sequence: TGTGCCAGCAGCTTAGGGGCAGGGCGACCTAATAACTATGGCTACACCTTC. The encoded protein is CASSLGAGRPNNYGYTF.

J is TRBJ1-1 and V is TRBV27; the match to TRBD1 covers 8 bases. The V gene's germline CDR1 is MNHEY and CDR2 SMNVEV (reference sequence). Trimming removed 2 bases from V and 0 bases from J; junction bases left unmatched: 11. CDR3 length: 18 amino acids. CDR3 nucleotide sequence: TGTGCCAGCAGTTTAATTGGGACAGGTATTGGCGTGAACACTGAAGCTTTCTTT. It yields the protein CASSLIGTGIGVNTEAFF.

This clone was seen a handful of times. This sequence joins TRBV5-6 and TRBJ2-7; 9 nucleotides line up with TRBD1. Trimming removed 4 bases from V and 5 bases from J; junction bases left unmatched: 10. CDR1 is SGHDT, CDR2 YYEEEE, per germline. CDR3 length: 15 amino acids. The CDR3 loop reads CASSRTGTGTHEQYF. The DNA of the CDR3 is TGTGCCAGCAGCCGCACCGGGACAGGGACCCACGAGCAGTACTTC.

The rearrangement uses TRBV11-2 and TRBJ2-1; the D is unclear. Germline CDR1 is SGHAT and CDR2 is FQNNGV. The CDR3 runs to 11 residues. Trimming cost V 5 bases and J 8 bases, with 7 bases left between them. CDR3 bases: TGTGCCAGCAGCGGGCCGTATGAGCAGTTCTTC. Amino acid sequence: CASSGPYEQFF.

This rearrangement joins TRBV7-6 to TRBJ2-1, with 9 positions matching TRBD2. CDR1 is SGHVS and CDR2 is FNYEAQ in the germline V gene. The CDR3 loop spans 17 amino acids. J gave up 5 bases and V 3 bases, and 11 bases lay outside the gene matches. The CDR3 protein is CASSFGVSGSTHNEQFF. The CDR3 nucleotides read TGTGCCAGCAGCTTTGGGGTTAGCGGGAGTACCCACAATGAGCAGTTCTTC.

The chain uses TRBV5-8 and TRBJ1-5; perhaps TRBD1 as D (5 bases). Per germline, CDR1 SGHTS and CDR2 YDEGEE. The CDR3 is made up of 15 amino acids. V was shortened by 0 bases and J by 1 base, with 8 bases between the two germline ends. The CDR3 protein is CASSLGQGSNQPQHF. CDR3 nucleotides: TGTGCCAGCAGCTTGGGCCAGGGCAGCAATCAGCCCCAGCATTTT.

The CDR3 region is CASSSSERAPYEQYF. The CDR3 DNA reads TGTGCCAGCAGCTCCTCGGAGAGGGCCCCCTACGAGCAGTACTTC. This chain connects TRBV5-4 to TRBJ2-7, with D perhaps TRBD2 (5 bases). Trimming took 3 bases from V and 2 from J, leaving 15 bases between them. The germline gives CDR1 SGHNT, CDR2 YYREEE (reference sequence). CDR3 length: 15 amino acids.

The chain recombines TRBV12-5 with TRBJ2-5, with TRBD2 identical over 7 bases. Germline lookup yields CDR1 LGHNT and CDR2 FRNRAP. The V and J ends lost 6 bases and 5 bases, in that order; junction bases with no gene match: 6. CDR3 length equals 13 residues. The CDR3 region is CASGGRGVETQYF. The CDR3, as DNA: TGTGCTAGTGGGGGGAGGGGTGTTGAGACCCAGTACTTC.

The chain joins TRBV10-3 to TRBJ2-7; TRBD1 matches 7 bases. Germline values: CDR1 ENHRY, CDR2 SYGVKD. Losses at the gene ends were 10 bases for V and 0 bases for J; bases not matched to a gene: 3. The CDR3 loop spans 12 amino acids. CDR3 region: CATGDSSYEQYF. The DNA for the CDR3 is TGTGCCACCGGGGACAGCTCCTACGAGCAGTACTTC.

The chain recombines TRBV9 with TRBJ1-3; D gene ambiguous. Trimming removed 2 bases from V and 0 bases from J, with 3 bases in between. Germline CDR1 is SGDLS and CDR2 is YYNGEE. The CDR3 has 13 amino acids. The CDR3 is CASSVSSGNTIYF. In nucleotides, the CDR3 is TGTGCCAGCAGCGTCAGCTCTGGAAACACCATATATTTT.

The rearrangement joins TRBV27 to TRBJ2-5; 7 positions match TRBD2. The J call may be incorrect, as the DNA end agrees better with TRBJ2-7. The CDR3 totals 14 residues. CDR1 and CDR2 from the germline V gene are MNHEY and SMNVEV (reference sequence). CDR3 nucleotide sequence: TGTGCCAGCAGCCGACCTAGCGGATCCTACGAGCAGTACTTC. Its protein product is CASSRPSGSYEQYF.